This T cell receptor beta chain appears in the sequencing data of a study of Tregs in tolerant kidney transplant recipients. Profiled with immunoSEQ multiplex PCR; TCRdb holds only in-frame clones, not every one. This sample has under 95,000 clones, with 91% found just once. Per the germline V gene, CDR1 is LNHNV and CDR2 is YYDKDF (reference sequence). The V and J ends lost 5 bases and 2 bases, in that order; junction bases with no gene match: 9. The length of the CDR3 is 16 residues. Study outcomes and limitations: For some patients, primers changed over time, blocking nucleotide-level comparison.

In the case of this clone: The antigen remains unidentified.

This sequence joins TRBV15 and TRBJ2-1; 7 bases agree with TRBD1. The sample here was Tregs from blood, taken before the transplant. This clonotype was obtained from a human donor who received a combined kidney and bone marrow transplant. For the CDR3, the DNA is TGTGCCACCAGCCCAAAGGGGGCCACCGCCTACAATGAGCAGTTCTTC. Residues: CATSPKGATAYNEQFF.